This T cell receptor beta chain was identified in a study of CD8+CD57+ T cells in acquired aplastic anemia. Genomic DNA, serving as template, underwent TCR beta VDJ and CDR3 profiling. TCRdb reprocessed the reads via MiXCR and lists one record per CDR3 protein. The repertoire holds about 190,000 distinct CDR3 sequences, with approximately 52% as singletons. V lost 4 bases and J lost 4, with 13 bases in between. This CDR3 has 13 amino acids. CDR1 is SQVTM and CDR2 is ANQGSEA in the germline V gene. Sequenced sample: sorted CD4+, CD8+, or CD8+CD57+ T cells (not recorded which) from PBMCs. J is TRBJ2-5 and V is TRBV29-1; tentative D call: TRBD2 (6 bases). The TCR was taken from a human donor in good health, serving as a control. The DNA for the CDR3 is TGCAGCGTTGTTTGGGCGGGGAGAGAGACCCAGTACTTC. This gives the protein CSVVWAGRETQYF. The full variable domain, completed using reference TRBV29-1 and TRBJ2-5, is SAVISQKPSRDICQRGTSLTIQCQVDSQVTMMFWYRQQPGQSLTLIATANQGSEATYESGFVIDKFPISRPNLTFSTLTVSNMSPEDSSIYLCSVVWAGRETQYFGPGTRLLVL.